Sequencing of this T cell receptor beta chain was carried out in a study of T cell responses to AZD1222 COVID-19 vaccine. Study results and caveats: Spike was spanned by vaccine-associated CD4 TCRs, which were dominant at 160-218 and 743-854.

In the case of this clone: Its cognate antigen is unknown.

CDR1 is LGHDT and CDR2 is YNNKEL in the germline V gene (reference sequence). V gave up 5 bases and J gave up 4 bases, with 9 bases separating them. This CDR3 contains 14 residues. The data were produced by immunoSEQ multiplex PCR, yet TCRdb's version contains in-frame clones alone and is incomplete. The top ten hold 7% to 9% of the sample, which has more than 100,000 clones, 80% to 90% seen once. This TCR derives from an adult in good health. Here the sequenced sample was peripheral blood, taken on day 0 of AZD1222 vaccination. The rearrangement links TRBV3-1 (or the pseudogene TRBV3-2) to TRBJ2-6; D unclear. In DNA form, the CDR3 reads TGTGCCAGCAGCTCTTCGGAGGGGGCCAACGTCCTGACTTTC. It codes for CASSSSEGANVLTF.